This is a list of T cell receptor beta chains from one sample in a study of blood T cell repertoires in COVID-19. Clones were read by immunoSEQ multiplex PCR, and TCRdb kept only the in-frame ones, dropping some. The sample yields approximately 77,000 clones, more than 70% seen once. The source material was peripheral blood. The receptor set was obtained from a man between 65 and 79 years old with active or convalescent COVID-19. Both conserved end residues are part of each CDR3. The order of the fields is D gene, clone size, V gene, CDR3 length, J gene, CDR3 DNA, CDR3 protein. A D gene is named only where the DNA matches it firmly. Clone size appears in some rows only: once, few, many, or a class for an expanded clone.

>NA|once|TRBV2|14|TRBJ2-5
TGTGCCAGCGGTAAGGGGGTCCTACAAGAGACCCAGTACTTC
CASGKGVLQETQYF
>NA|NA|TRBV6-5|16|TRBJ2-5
TGTGCCAGCAGTTACGGTCGGCTAGCCTCATTAAAGACCCAGTACTTC
CASSYGRLASLKTQYF
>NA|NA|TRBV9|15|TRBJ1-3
TGTGCCAGCAGCGTAGGTGGACAGCAAGGAAACACCATATATTTT
CASSVGGQQGNTIYF
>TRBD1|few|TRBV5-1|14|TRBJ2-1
TGCGCCAGCAGCCGGGGACAGACCTTATGGGAGCAGTTCTTC
CASSRGQTLWEQFF
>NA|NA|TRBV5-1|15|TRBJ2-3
TGCGCCAGCAGCTTCCGGTTAGGGCGGGCAGATACGCAGTATTTT
CASSFRLGRADTQYF
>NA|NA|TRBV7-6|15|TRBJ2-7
TGTGCCAGCAGCTACTCAACAGGGTTGTGGAGCGAGCAGTACTTC
CASSYSTGLWSEQYF
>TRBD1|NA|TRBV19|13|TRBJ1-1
TGTGCCAGTAGTCGGGACAGGGATACTGAAGCTTTCTTT
CASSRDRDTEAFF
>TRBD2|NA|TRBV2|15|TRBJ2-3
TGTGCCAGCAGACGGTTAGCGGGGAGGGTAGATACGCAGTATTTT
CASRRLAGRVDTQYF
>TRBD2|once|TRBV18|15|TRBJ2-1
TGTGCCAGCTCGGGACTAGCGGGGGGTATGGATGAGCAGTTCTTC
CASSGLAGGMDEQFF
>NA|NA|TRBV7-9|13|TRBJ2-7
TGTGCCAGCAGCTCTGGAGCGGTCTACGAGCAGTACTTC
CASSSGAVYEQYF
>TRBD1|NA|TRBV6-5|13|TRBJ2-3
TGTGCCAGCATCGAGGGGGCCAAAGATACGCAGTATTTT
CASIEGAKDTQYF
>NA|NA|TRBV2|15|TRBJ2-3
TGTGCCAGCAGTGCAAGGGAGAGGGGCACAGATACGCAGTATTTT
CASSARERGTDTQYF
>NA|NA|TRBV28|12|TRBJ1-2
TGTGCCAGCAGTTACGAAGCGAGAGGCTACACCTTC
CASSYEARGYTF
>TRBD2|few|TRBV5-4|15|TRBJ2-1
TGTGCCAGCAGCTTAGGAGGGGCCGGGGGGAATGAGCAGTTCTTC
CASSLGGAGGNEQFF
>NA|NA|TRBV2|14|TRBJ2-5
TGTGCCAGCACTCTTGCGACTCTCCAAGAGACCCAGTACTTC
CASTLATLQETQYF
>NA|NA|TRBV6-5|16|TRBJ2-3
TGTGCCAGCAGTTACCTCCGGGCAGGGGGCACAGATACGCAGTATTTT
CASSYLRAGGTDTQYF
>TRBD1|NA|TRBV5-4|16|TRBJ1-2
TGTGCCAGCAGCATTTCACAGGGGGCGCAGGCCTATGGCTACACCTTC
CASSISQGAQAYGYTF